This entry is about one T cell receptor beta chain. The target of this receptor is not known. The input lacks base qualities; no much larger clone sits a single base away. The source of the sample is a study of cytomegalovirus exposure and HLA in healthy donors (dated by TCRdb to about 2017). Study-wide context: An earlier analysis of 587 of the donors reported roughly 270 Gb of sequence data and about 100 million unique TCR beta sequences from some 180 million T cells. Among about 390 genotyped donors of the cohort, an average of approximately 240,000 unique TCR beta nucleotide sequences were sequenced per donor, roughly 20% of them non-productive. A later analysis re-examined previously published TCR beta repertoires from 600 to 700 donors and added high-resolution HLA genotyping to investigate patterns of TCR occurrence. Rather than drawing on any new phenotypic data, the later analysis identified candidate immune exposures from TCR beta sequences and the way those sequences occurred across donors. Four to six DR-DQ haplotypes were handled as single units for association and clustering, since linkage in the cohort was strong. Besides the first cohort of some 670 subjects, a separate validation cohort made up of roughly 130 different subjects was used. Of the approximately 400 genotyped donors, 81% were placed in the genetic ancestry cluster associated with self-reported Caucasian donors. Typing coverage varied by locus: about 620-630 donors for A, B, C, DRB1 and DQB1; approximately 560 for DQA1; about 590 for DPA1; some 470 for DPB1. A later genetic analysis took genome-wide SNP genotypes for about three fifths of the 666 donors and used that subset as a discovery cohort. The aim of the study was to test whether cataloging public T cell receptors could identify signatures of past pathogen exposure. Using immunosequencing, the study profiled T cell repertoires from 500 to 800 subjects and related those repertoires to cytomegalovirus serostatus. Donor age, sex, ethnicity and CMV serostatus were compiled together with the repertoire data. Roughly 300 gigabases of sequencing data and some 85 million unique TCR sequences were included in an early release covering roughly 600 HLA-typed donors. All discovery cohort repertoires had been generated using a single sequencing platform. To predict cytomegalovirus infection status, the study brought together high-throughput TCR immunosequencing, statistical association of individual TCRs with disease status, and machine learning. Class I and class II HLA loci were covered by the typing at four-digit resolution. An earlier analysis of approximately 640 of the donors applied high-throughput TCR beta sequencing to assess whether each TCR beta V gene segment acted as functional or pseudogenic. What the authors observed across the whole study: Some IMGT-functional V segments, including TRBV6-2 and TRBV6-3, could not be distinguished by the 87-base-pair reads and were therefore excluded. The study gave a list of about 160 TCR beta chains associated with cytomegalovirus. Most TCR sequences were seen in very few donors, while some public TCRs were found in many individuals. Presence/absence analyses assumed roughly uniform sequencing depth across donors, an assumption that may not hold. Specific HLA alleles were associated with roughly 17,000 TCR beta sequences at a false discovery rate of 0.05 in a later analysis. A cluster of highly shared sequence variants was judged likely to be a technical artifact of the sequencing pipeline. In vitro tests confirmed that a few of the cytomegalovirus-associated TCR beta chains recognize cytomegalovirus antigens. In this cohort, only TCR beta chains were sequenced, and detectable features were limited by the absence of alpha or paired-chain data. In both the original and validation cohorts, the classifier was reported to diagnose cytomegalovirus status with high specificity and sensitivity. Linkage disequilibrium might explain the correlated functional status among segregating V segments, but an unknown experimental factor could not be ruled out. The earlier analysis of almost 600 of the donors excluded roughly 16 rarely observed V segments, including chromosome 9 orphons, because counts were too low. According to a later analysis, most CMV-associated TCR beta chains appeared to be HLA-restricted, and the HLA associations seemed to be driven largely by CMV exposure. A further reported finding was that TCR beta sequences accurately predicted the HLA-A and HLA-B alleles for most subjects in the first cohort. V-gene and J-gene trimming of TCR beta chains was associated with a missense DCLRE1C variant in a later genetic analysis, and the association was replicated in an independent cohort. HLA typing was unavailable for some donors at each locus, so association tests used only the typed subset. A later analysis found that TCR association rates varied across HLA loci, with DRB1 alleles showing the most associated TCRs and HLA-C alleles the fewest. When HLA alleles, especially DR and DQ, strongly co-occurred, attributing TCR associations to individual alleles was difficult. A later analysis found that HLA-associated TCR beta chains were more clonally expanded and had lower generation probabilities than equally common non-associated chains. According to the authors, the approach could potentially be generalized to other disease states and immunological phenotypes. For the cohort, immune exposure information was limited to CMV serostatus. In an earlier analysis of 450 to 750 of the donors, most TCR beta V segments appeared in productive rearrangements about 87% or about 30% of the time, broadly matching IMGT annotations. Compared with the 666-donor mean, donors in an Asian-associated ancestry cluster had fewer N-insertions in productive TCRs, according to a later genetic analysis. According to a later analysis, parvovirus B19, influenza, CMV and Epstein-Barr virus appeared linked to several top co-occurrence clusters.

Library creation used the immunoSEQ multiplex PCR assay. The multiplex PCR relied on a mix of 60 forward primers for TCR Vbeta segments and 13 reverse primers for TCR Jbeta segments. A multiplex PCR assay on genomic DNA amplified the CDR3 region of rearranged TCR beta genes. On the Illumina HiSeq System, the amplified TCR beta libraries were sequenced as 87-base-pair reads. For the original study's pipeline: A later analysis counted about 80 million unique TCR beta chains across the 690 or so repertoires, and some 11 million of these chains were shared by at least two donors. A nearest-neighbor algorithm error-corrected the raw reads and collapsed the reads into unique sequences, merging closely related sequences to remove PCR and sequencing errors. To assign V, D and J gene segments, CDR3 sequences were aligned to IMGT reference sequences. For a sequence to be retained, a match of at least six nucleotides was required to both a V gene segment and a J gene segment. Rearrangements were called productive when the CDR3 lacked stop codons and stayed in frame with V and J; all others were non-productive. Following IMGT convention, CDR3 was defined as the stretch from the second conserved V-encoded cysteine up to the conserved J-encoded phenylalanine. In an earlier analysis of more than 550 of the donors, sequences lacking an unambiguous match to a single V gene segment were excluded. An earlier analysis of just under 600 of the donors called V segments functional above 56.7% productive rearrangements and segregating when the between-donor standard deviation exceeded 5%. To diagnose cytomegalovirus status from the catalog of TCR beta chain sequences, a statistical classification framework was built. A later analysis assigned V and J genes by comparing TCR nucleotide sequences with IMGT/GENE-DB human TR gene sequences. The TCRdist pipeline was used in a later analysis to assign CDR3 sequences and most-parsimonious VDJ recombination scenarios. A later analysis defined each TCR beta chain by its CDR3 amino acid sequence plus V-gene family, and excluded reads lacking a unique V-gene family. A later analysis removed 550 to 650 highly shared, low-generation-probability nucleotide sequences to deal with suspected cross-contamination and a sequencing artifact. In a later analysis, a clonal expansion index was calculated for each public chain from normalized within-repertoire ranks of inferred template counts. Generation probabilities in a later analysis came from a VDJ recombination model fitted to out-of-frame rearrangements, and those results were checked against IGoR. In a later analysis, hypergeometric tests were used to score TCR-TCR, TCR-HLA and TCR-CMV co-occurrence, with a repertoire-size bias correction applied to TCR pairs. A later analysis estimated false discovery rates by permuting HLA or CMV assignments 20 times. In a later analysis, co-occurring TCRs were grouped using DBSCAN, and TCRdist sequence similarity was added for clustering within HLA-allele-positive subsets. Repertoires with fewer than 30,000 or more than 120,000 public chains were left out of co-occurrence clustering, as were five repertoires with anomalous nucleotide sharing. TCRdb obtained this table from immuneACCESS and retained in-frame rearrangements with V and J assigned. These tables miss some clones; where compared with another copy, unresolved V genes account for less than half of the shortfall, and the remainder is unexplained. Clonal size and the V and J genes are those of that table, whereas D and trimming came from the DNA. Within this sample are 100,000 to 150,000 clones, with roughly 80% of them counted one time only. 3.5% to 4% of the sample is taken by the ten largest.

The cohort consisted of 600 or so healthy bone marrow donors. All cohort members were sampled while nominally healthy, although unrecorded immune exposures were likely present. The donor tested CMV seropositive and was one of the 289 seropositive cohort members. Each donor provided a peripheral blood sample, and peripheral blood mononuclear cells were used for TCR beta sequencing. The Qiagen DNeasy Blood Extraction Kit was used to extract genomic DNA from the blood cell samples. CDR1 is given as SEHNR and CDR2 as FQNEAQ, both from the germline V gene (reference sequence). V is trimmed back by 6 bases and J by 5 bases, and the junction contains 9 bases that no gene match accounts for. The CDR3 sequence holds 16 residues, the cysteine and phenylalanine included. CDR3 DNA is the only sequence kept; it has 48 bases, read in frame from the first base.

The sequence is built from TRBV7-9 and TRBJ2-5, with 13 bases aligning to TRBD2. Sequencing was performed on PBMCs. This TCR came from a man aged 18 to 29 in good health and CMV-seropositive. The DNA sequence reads TGTGCCAGCAGGGGCGGACTAGCGGGAGATCGGGAGACCCAGTACTTC. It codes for CASRGGLAGDRETQYF.